This TCR beta chain was sequenced in a study of blood T cell repertoires in COVID-19 (dated by TCRdb to about 2020). Study-level background: Collaborator samples came from the United States, Italy and Spain and covered acute and convalescent phases of COVID-19. The sample metadata nearly always contained a de-identified subject ID, COVID-19 status, age in years and sex. The samples were drawn from the first 160 participants of the ongoing ImmuneRACE study and from some 1,300 subjects provided by 6 global collaborators. Subjects who had been exposed to COVID-19, were actively infected with it, or had recovered from it provided the deeply sampled blood TCRbeta repertoires that made up the dataset. The repertoires were made available in a free public database intended to serve as a resource for research on the immune response to SARS-CoV-2. Where available, HLA class I and class II types were taken from metadata supplied by the sample provider and were not determined by assay-based typing. The material from the prospective study consisted of cDNA or gDNA derived from T cells, B-cell-depleted T cells, or PBMCs. Broad study findings and their caveats: How much clinical and demographic metadata was included differed by source and by participant, and the metadata was provided uncurated.

The germline V gene provides CDR1 ENHRY and CDR2 SYGVKD. At the junction V is shortened by 3 bases and J by 7 bases, with 7 bases in between. The CDR3 goes from the cysteine to the phenylalanine over 13 residues. Only CDR3 DNA is held: 39 bases, read in frame from base 1. One collaborating source in Seattle enrolled patients during active infection and followed them longitudinally through the course of disease. The collaborating institutions used their own protocols to collect whole blood in K2EDTA tubes. For TCRbeta analysis, collaborator samples were shipped as frozen whole blood, as isolated PBMCs, or as DNA extracted from either sample type. This clone has just a few counts. Its antigen is unknown. Base-call qualities are not available, and no considerably larger clone is one nucleotide away. The immunoSEQ Assay, a bias-controlled multiplex PCR, was used to amplify TCRbeta CDR3 regions from genomic DNA. As for the authors' bioinformatics: Within the assay, amplification of reference gene primers was used to estimate how many nucleated cells each sample contained. To quantify the absolute abundance of each unique TCRbeta CDR3 rearrangement, sequence reads were collapsed and filtered. For each sample, productive Simpson clonality was calculated as the square root of Simpson's diversity index across productive rearrangements. TCRdb took this table from immuneACCESS and kept in-frame rearrangements with V and J called. Such tables lack part of the clones; where checked against another copy, unresolved V genes explain under half of the gap, and the rest is unexplained. The V and J calls and clone size come from that table; D and trimming were worked out from the DNA. Counted in this sample were 200,000 to 250,000 clones; 75% to 90% of them appeared once. Under 8.5% of the sample lies in the top ten.

The source is a woman older than 75 with COVID-19, enrolled during active disease. Sequencing used peripheral blood. The chain links TRBV10-3 with TRBJ1-6, with the D gene uncertain. CDR3 reads: CAISDSENSPLHF. The DNA sequence reads TGTGCCATCAGTGATTCCGAGAATTCACCCCTCCACTTT.